This TCR beta chain was sequenced in a study of a mutant IDH1 vaccine in newly diagnosed glioma. About the study: There were eight vaccinations for patients, given in weeks 1, 3, 5, 7, 11, 15, 19 and 23. Vaccines were first given 4-6 weeks after radiotherapy alone, or with temozolomide cycles.

Study results and caveats: Pseudoprogression seemed unlinked to shifts in top peripheral T cell clonotypes. Immune responses arising from the vaccine appeared in around 93% of patients.

Time point reported: week 5, during vaccination. Each vaccine dose was 300 ug of mutant IDH1 20-mer peptide, with topical imiquimod. The CDR3 extends over 15 amino acids. Looked up from germline, CDR1 is MNHNS and CDR2 is SASEGT. This clone was counted between two and nine times. Its target is unknown. TCRdb keeps only in-frame clones here, not all; method: immunoSEQ multiplex PCR. The sample shows roughly 50,000 clones, around 78% of them seen only once. The chain has TRBV6-1 and TRBJ1-5, with D maybe TRBD1 (6 bases). The TCR comes from a middle-aged woman with glioma. Sequenced material: PBMCs, taken from a glioma patient whose treatment included an IDH1 peptide vaccine. Here the CDR3 DNA reads TGTCTCGTGGGCAGGGGAGGGTCGGGCAATCAGCCCCAGCATTTT. Residues: CLVGRGGSGNQPQHF.